These 20 T cell receptor beta chains were sequenced from one sample in a study of cytotoxic CD8 clonotypes in ibrutinib-treated CLL. Assay used: immunoSEQ multiplex PCR; TCRdb lists only in-frame clones, some missing. The sample lists around 140,000 clones; approximately 75% were seen once. Sample: PBMCs, taken after 12 months of ibrutinib treatment. The receptors here all came from a human donor with chronic lymphocytic leukemia.

This chain links TRBV5-1 with TRBJ1-1, with D tentatively TRBD1 (5 bases). In germline, CDR1 is SGHRS, CDR2 YFSETQ. Trimming took off 4 bases at V and 10 bases at J, with 17 bases between the two ends. The length of the CDR3 is 13 residues. Here the CDR3 DNA reads TGCGCCAGCAGCCTCGGACGGGGGGACGGAGCTTTCTTT. This encodes CASSLGRGDGAFF. Using reference TRBV5-1 and TRBJ1-1 for the parts outside the CDR3, the full variable domain is KAGVTQTPRYLIKTRGQQVTLSCSPISGHRSVSWYQQTPGQGLQFLFEYFSETQRNKGNFPGRFSGRQFSNSRSEMNVSTLELGDSALYLCASSLGRGDGAFFGQGTRLTVV.

The chain uses TRBV7-7 and TRBJ2-7; D uncertain. Germline CDR1 reads SSHAT; CDR2 reads FNYEAQ (reference sequence). The CDR3 length is 14 residues. V lost 5 bases, J lost 6 bases, and 17 bases lay in between. The CDR3 DNA is TGTGCCAGCAGCCCAAACCAGGTCATAAGCGAGCAGTACTTC. Translation gives CASSPNQVISEQYF.

The CDR3 reads CASSLPNTEAFF. The CDR3 nucleotides read TGTGCCAGCAGTCTACCGAACACTGAAGCTTTCTTT. J is TRBJ1-1 and V is TRBV25-1; D is unresolved. Trimming cost V 5 bases and J 1 base, with 5 bases left between them. Germline assignment: CDR1 MGHDK and CDR2 SYGVNS. CDR3 length: 12 residues.

This sequence joins TRBV29-1 and TRBJ1-1, with 7 nucleotides matching TRBD1. The V gene's germline CDR1 is SQVTM and CDR2 ANQGSEA. The CDR3 covers 13 residues. V gave up 3 bases and J gave up 2 bases; unmatched junction bases: 3. This CDR3 is CSVEGQPNTEAFF. The CDR3 nucleotides are TGCAGCGTTGAGGGACAGCCCAACACTGAAGCTTTCTTT.

The rearrangement links TRBV11-1 to TRBJ1-1, with 7 bases identical to TRBD1. Germline V gives CDR1 SGHAT, CDR2 FQDESV (reference sequence). The junction had 6 bases not matched to a gene; V was cut back by 1 base and J by 1 base. The CDR3 has 16 residues. The CDR3 DNA reads TGTGCCAGCAGCTTAGGACGGACAGGAGAGAACACTGAAGCTTTCTTT. Its translation is CASSLGRTGENTEAFF.

Only one count was recorded for this clone. This may come from a read error, since a much larger clone is one base off. The chain links TRBV9 to TRBJ2-5; no clear D gene. Germline V gene lookup returns CDR1 SGDLS and CDR2 YYNGEE. This CDR3 spans 14 amino acids. CDR3 DNA: TGTGCCAGCGGCGTATTCGGATCTAAGGAGACCCAGTACTTC. Encoded protein: CASGVFGSKETQYF.

V usage is TRBV7-9 and J usage is TRBJ1-2, with D perhaps TRBD1 (6 bases). CDR1 and CDR2 (germline): SEHNR, FQNEAQ (reference sequence). The CDR3 consists of 14 residues. Trimming shortened V by 2 bases and J by 4 bases, and 11 bases separated the two germline ends. The DNA for the CDR3 is TGTGCCAGCAGCTTACGGGGGCAGGGCTATGGCTACACCTTC. Residues: CASSLRGQGYGYTF.

V and J are TRBV27 and TRBJ2-2, with D unresolved. CDR3 size: 15 residues. Germline V gene lookup returns CDR1 MNHEY and CDR2 SMNVEV (reference sequence). The V end lost 2 bases, the J end lost 2 bases, and 9 bases lay between the germline ends. The DNA for the CDR3 is TGTGCCAGCAGTTTAGGGCATACCAACACCGGGGAGCTGTTTTTT. The encoded protein is CASSLGHTNTGELFF.

The chain has TRBV10-3 and TRBJ2-7, with a tentative D call TRBD2 (6 bases). The CDR3 totals 16 residues. Between the trimmed V and J ends, which lost 11 bases and 3 bases, there was a span of 26 bases. The germline CDR1 and CDR2 sequences are ENHRY and SYGVKD. CDR3 in amino acids: CAATGGAANLVYEQYF. CDR3 coding DNA: TGTGCCGCCACCGGGGGAGCCGCGAACCTAGTCTACGAGCAGTACTTC.

The chain has TRBV18 and TRBJ1-1; 9 bases agree with TRBD1. The CDR3 length is 14 residues. V lost 2 bases to trimming and J lost 6 bases; unmatched junction nucleotides: 4. Germline lookup yields CDR1 KGHSH and CDR2 LQKENI. The CDR3 spells CASSPGTGTSEAFF. The CDR3 bases are TGTGCCAGCTCACCAGGGACAGGGACATCTGAAGCTTTCTTT.

This clone was observed a few times. V usage is TRBV6-1 and J usage is TRBJ1-5; tentatively, D is TRBD1 (6 bases). The CDR3 length is 14 residues. V was pared by 6 bases and J by 4 bases, with 13 bases between. Germline assignment: CDR1 MNHNS and CDR2 SASEGT. The chain's CDR3 is CASRIGGPNQPQHF. The CDR3 coding sequence is TGTGCCAGCAGGATTGGGGGCCCGAATCAGCCCCAGCATTTT.

The chain links TRBV30 to TRBJ1-3; no clear D gene. Trimming took off 1 base at V and 7 bases at J, with 11 bases between the two ends. The CDR3 has 13 residues. CDR1 GTSNPN and CDR2 SVGIG come from the germline V gene (reference sequence). The CDR3 region has the DNA TGTGCCTGGAGTGCGGCCGCCCTTAACACCATATATTTT. Translated, it gives CAWSAAALNTIYF.

This chain links TRBV21-1 with TRBJ1-5. TRBV21-1 has pseudogene status. The CDR3 covers 14 residues. The CDR3 reads CASSKKSLPQPQHF. The CDR3 nucleotides are TGTGCCAGCAGCAAAAAGTCCTTGCCGCAGCCCCAGCATTTT.

This sequence joins TRBV11-2 and TRBJ2-1; the D gene is possibly TRBD1 (5 bases). Germline-derived CDR1 and CDR2 are SGHAT and FQNNGV. The CDR3 has 14 residues. The germline V and J ends were trimmed by 5 bases and 2 bases, with 10 bases remaining between them. The DNA of the CDR3 is TGTGCCAGCAGCCCCGGACAAGCCTACAATGAGCAGTTCTTC. Translation gives CASSPGQAYNEQFF.

The V call is TRBV5-1, the J call TRBJ1-2; D is ambiguous. Per germline, CDR1 SGHRS and CDR2 YFSETQ. This CDR3 has 15 amino acids. Trimming took off 0 bases at V and 0 bases at J, with 9 bases between the two ends. CDR3 sequence reads: CASSLAPATNYGYTF. The CDR3 nucleotides are TGCGCCAGCAGCTTGGCGCCAGCAACTAACTATGGCTACACCTTC.

CDR3 nucleotides: TGTGCCAGCAGCTTAGCAGGTTCCTACGAGCAGTACTTC. This codes for CASSLAGSYEQYF. The chain is built from TRBV5-4 and TRBJ2-7; D is unresolved. V lost 2 bases to trimming and J lost 1 base, with 7 bases between them. CDR3 length: 13 amino acids. Germline CDR1 is SGHNT and CDR2 is YYREEE (reference sequence).

The chain links TRBV6-1 to TRBJ2-7, with a tentative D call TRBD2 (6 bases). The germline V gene encodes CDR1 MNHNS and CDR2 SASEGT. The CDR3 has 15 amino acids. V gave up 1 base and J gave up 7 bases, with 17 bases separating them. The CDR3: CASSEGRGSRGEQYF. CDR3 nucleotide sequence: TGTGCCAGCAGTGAAGGTAGGGGCAGCCGGGGGGAGCAGTACTTC.

The genes are TRBV28 and TRBJ1-2; D remains ambiguous. Trimming shortened V by 6 bases and J by 2 bases, and 10 bases separated the two germline ends. The CDR3 runs to 13 residues. The V gene's germline CDR1 is MDHEN and CDR2 SYDVKM. The CDR3 sequence: CASSPRLNYGYTF. The CDR3 region has the DNA TGTGCCAGCAGCCCCCGGTTGAACTATGGCTACACCTTC.

The chain links TRBV11-3 to TRBJ2-1; tentative D call: TRBD1 (6 bases). V dropped 3 bases and J dropped 0 bases, with 9 bases sitting between them. The CDR3 is 15 amino acids. Germline loops: CDR1 SGHNT, CDR2 YENEEA. CDR3 protein: CASSFQGSSYNEQFF. The DNA of the CDR3 is TGTGCCAGCAGCTTTCAGGGGAGCTCCTACAATGAGCAGTTCTTC.

This chain uses TRBV11-3 with TRBJ1-1; a possible D gene is TRBD1 (6 bases). This CDR3 spans 14 amino acids. The ends were cut back, 3 bases at V and 1 base at J, with 9 bases in the middle. CDR1 and CDR2 from the germline V gene are SGHNT and YENEEA. The CDR3 DNA reads TGTGCCAGCAGCTTCAGGGGATCGAACACTGAAGCTTTCTTT. Protein sequence: CASSFRGSNTEAFF. The whole variable domain, remainder taken from reference TRBV11-3 and TRBJ1-1, is EAGVVQSPRYKIIEKKQPVAFWCNPISGHNTLYWYLQNLGQGPELLIRYENEEAVDDSQLPKDRFSAERLKGVDSTLKIQPAELGDSAVYLCASSFRGSNTEAFFGQGTRLTVV.